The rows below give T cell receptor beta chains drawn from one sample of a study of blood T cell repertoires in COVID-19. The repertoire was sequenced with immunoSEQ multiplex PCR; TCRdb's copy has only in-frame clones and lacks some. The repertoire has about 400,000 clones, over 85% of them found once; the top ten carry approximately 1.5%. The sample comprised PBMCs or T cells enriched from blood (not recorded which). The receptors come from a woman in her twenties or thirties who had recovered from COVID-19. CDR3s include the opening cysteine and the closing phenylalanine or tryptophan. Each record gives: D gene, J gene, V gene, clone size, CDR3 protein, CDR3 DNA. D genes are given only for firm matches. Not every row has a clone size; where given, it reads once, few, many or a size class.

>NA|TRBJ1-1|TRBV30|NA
CAWSRNSAEAFF
TGTGCCTGGAGTAGAAATAGCGCTGAAGCTTTCTTT
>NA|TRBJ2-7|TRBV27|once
CASSLGGPYEQYF
TGTGCCAGCAGTTTAGGGGGCCCCTACGAGCAGTACTTC
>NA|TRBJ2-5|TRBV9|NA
CASSVSSVEETQYF
TGTGCCAGCAGCGTTTCATCAGTCGAAGAGACCCAGTACTTC
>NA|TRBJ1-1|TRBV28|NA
CASSLGGDTEAFF
TGTGCCAGCAGTCTCGGGGGGGACACTGAAGCTTTCTTT
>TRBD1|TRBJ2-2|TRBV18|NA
CASSPGGQGANTGELFF
TGTGCCAGCTCACCAGGGGGACAGGGGGCGAACACCGGGGAGCTGTTTTTT
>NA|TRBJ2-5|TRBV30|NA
CAWRTGPSQYF
TGTGCCTGGAGGACAGGACCAAGCCAGTACTTC
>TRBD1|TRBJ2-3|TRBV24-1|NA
CATSRTGGTDTQYF
TGTGCCACCAGTAGAACAGGGGGCACAGATACGCAGTATTTT
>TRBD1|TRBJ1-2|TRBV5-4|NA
CASSRGQGDYGYTF
TGTGCCAGCAGCCGTGGACAGGGCGACTATGGCTACACCTTC
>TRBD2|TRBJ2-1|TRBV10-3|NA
CAISGRAENEQFF
TGTGCCATCAGCGGGAGGGCCGAAAATGAGCAGTTCTTC
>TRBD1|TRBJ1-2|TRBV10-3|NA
CAIRTGTADGYTF
TGTGCCATCAGGACCGGGACAGCGGATGGCTACACCTTC
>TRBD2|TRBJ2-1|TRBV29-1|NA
CSVRGRLAGGNEQFF
TGCAGCGTTAGAGGGAGACTAGCGGGAGGCAATGAGCAGTTCTTC
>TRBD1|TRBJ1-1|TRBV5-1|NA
CASSSTGTGAMNTEAFF
TGCGCCAGCAGCTCGACCGGGACAGGGGCCATGAACACTGAAGCTTTCTTT
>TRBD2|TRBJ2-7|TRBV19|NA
CASSMDGAGVYEQYF
TGTGCCAGTAGTATGGATGGTGCGGGGGTCTACGAGCAGTACTTC
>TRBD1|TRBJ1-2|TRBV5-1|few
CASSPGQGTGYTF
TGCGCCAGCAGCCCCGGACAGGGCACAGGCTACACCTTC
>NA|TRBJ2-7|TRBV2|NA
CASSSFGVLEQYF
TGTGCCAGCAGTAGCTTCGGGGTGCTCGAGCAGTACTTC
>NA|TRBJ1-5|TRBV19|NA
CASSIGGVGNQPQHF
TGTGCCAGTAGTATAGGGGGGGTTGGCAATCAGCCCCAGCATTTT
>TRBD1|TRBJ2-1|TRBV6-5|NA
CASSYSVGQDYNEQFF
TGTGCCAGCAGTTACTCTGTGGGACAGGACTACAATGAGCAGTTCTTC
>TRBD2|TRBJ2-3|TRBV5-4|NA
CASSFSGRAETDTQYF
TGTGCCAGCAGCTTTAGCGGGAGGGCCGAAACAGATACGCAGTATTTT
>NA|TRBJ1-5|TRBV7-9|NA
CASSPGEYSNQPQHF
TGTGCCAGCAGCCCGGGGGAGTATAGCAATCAGCCCCAGCATTTT
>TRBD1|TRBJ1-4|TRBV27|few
CASSRGQPNEKLFF
TGTGCCAGCAGCCGGGGACAGCCGAATGAAAAACTGTTTTTT
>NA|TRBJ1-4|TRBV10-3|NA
CASGEGGGNEKLFF
TGTGCCTCAGGGGAGGGAGGAGGGAATGAAAAACTGTTTTTT
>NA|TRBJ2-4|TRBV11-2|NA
CASSRPGSAKNIQYF
TGTGCCAGCAGCCGTCCCGGGTCGGCCAAAAACATTCAGTACTTC
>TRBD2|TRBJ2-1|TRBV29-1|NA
CSVPIAGLGEQFF
TGCAGCGTTCCTATAGCGGGCCTGGGTGAGCAGTTCTTC
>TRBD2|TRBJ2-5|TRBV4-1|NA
CASSQAGRTRGGETQYF
TGCGCCAGCAGCCAAGCCGGACGGACTAGGGGAGGAGAGACCCAGTACTTC
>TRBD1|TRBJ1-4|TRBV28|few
CASSSSNRGSSEKLFF
TGTGCCAGCAGTTCCTCCAACAGGGGGAGTAGTGAAAAACTGTTTTTT
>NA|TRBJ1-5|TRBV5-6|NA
CASSNSGGQPQHF
TGTGCCAGCAGCAATTCCGGAGGGCAGCCCCAGCATTTT
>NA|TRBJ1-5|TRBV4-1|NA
CASSQGEGNQPQHF
TGCGCCAGCAGCCAGGGTGAGGGAAATCAGCCCCAGCATTTT
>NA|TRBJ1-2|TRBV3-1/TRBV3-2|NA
CASSQQAGYGYTF
TGTGCCAGCAGCCAACAGGCAGGCTATGGCTACACCTTC
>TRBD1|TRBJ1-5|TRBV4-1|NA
CASSQDQDRAHQPQHF
TGCGCCAGCAGCCAAGATCAAGACAGGGCCCATCAGCCCCAGCATTTT
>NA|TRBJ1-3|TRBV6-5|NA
CASSRGLAGNTIYF
TGTGCCAGCAGTAGGGGTCTTGCTGGAAACACCATATATTTT
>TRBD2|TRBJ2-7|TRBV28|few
CASSPIPAGGPSEQYF
TGTGCCAGCAGTCCTATTCCCGCGGGAGGGCCCTCCGAGCAGTACTTC
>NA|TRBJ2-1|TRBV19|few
CASSKSRGSYNEQFF
TGTGCCAGTAGTAAGTCGCGGGGTTCCTACAATGAGCAGTTCTTC
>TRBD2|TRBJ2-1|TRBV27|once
CASSFLAGGLGEQFF
TGTGCCAGCAGTTTTTTAGCGGGAGGACTCGGTGAGCAGTTCTTC
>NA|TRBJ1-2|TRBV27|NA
CASSRGTSNYGYTF
TGTGCCAGCAGCCGAGGGACTTCTAACTATGGCTACACCTTC
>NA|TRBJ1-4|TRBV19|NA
CASSRRSTNEKLFF
TGTGCCAGTAGCCGCAGATCAACTAATGAAAAACTGTTTTTT
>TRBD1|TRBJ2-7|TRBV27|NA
CASSLTGTGGHEQYF
TGTGCCAGCAGTTTAACCGGGACAGGGGGCCACGAGCAGTACTTC
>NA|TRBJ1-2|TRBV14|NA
CASSQDLAGGGYGYTF
TGTGCCAGCAGCCAAGATTTAGCCGGGGGAGGCTATGGCTACACCTTC
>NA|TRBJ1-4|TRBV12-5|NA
CASGPRGFPTNEKLFF
TGTGCTAGTGGACCTAGGGGATTTCCGACTAATGAAAAACTGTTTTTT
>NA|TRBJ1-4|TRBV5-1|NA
CASSIGRGGEKLFF
TGCGCCAGCAGCATTGGGCGGGGTGGAGAAAAACTGTTTTTT
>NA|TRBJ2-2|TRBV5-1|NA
CARNRAGQGGELFF
TGCGCCAGAAATCGGGCAGGGCAGGGCGGGGAGCTGTTTTTT
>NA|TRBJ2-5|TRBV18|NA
CASSPIAGETQYF
TGTGCCAGCTCACCAATCGCGGGGGAGACCCAGTACTTC
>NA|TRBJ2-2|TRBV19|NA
CASSARQVLTGELFF
TGTGCCAGTAGTGCCAGACAGGTACTCACCGGGGAGCTGTTTTTT
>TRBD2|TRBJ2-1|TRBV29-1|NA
CSVGGTSGRGYNEQFF
TGCAGCGTTGGTGGGACTAGCGGGAGGGGATACAATGAGCAGTTCTTC
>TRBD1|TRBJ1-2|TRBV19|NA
CASRPGQTTGGYTF
TGTGCCAGTAGGCCGGGACAGACAACCGGTGGCTACACCTTC
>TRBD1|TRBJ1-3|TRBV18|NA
CASSPLQGVGNTIYF
TGTGCCAGCTCACCACTGCAGGGGGTCGGAAACACCATATATTTT
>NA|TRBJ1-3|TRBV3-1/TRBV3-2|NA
CASSQGSAGSGNTIYF
TGTGCCAGCAGCCAAGGTTCGGCAGGGTCGGGAAACACCATATATTTT
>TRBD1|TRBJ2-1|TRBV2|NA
CASMGQGVYEQFF
TGTGCCAGCATGGGCCAGGGGGTCTATGAGCAGTTCTTC
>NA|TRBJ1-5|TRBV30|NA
CAWSVGGRQPQHF
TGTGCCTGGAGTGTGGGGGGTAGGCAGCCCCAGCATTTT